Following are 26 T cell receptor beta chains from one sample sequenced in a study of PD-1 blockade in mismatch repair-deficient tumors. Measured with immunoSEQ multiplex PCR; TCRdb has only the in-frame clones, and not every one. The data show 100,000 to 150,000 clones, around 86% seen once. The sequencing used peripheral blood, collected 44 weeks after starting pembrolizumab. These receptors all stem from an adult with mismatch repair-deficient cancer.

The chain links TRBV5-1 to TRBJ1-2; 10 bases line up with TRBD1. This CDR3 region has 14 residues. The germline V gene encodes CDR1 SGHRS and CDR2 YFSETQ. V trimming: 1 base; J trimming: 6 bases; junction bases outside the gene matches: 3. DNA for the CDR3: TGCGCCAGCAGCTTGCAGGACAGGGGGAATGGCTACACCTTC. It translates to CASSLQDRGNGYTF.

The V call is TRBV6-6, the J call TRBJ2-6; no firm D call. Trimming cost V 2 bases and J 0 bases, with 8 bases left between them. CDR1 and CDR2 (germline): MNHNY, SVGAGI (reference sequence). The CDR3 is made up of 16 amino acids. CDR3 nucleotide sequence: TGTGCCAGCAGTTACCGTAGCTCCTCTGGGGCCAACGTCCTGACTTTC. Protein product: CASSYRSSSGANVLTF.

This clone was seen just once. The rearrangement links TRBV9 to TRBJ2-3; weak D call: TRBD2 (6 bases). The CDR3 sequence is 14 residues long. The germline CDR1 and CDR2 sequences are SGDLS and YYNGEE. V was shortened by 0 bases and J by 4 bases, with 9 bases between the two germline ends. The CDR3 DNA sequence: TGTGCCAGCAGCGTAGTGGAGGGGTCAGATACGCAGTATTTT. The encoded protein is CASSVVEGSDTQYF.

Turning to this clone: Other DNA sequences in this specimen translate into the identical CDR3. This chain connects TRBV11-3 to TRBJ2-7; the D gene is possibly TRBD2 (6 bases). Trimming removed 2 bases at V and 3 bases at J, with 8 bases between. The CDR3 consists of 13 residues. Germline CDR1 reads SGHNT; CDR2 reads YENEEA. The CDR3 DNA reads as TGTGCCAGCAGCTTACGGGGGATCTACGAGCAGTACTTC. Its protein is CASSLRGIYEQYF. Variable domain in full (rest from reference TRBV11-3 and TRBJ2-7): EAGVVQSPRYKIIEKKQPVAFWCNPISGHNTLYWYLQNLGQGPELLIRYENEEAVDDSQLPKDRFSAERLKGVDSTLKIQPAELGDSAVYLCASSLRGIYEQYFGPGTRLTVT.

The chain has TRBV19 and TRBJ2-5; perhaps TRBD1 as D (5 bases). CDR1 is LNHDA, CDR2 SQIVND, per germline (reference sequence). The CDR3 is 13 residues long. Trimming stripped 4 bases from V and 5 bases from J, with 11 bases between. CDR3 in DNA: TGTGCCAGTAGTACCCAGGGTCGGGAGACCCAGTACTTC. Translating it yields CASSTQGRETQYF.

The chain joins TRBV4-1 to TRBJ2-1; D remains unclear. Per germline, CDR1 MGHRA and CDR2 YSYEKL. This CDR3 has 16 residues. The V and J ends lost 1 base and 3 bases respectively, with 13 bases between them. CDR3 sequence reads: CASSQAPPALYNEQFF. The CDR3 nucleotides read TGCGCCAGCAGCCAAGCCCCCCCAGCGCTCTACAATGAGCAGTTCTTC.

The V gene is TRBV13, the J gene TRBJ2-3; no clear D. CDR1 is PRHDT, CDR2 FYEKMQ, per germline (reference sequence). The CDR3 is made up of 12 amino acids. V lost 4 bases and J lost 5, with 7 bases in between. The CDR3 loop is CASSSSGDTQYF. CDR3 DNA: TGTGCCAGCAGCTCCTCCGGAGATACGCAGTATTTT.

The chain employs TRBV5-1 and TRBJ2-3, with D unresolved. Germline V gene lookup returns CDR1 SGHRS and CDR2 YFSETQ. This CDR3 spans 14 amino acids. Between the trimmed V and J ends, which lost 2 bases and 0 bases, there was a span of 7 bases. The chain's CDR3 is CASSFLDSTDTQYF. CDR3 DNA: TGCGCCAGCAGCTTCCTAGACAGCACAGATACGCAGTATTTT.

This rearrangement joins TRBV9 to TRBJ2-7; the match to TRBD1 covers 8 bases. The germline V gene encodes CDR1 SGDLS and CDR2 YYNGEE. The V gene end was trimmed by 3 bases and the J gene end by 2 bases; junction bases not matched to a gene: 7. The CDR3 sequence is 15 residues long. The CDR3 region is CASSAGTGKTYEQYF. CDR3 in DNA: TGTGCCAGCAGCGCCGGGACAGGTAAAACCTACGAGCAGTACTTC.

V usage is TRBV9 and J usage is TRBJ1-3; D uncertain. V was trimmed by 1 base and J by 0 bases, leaving 2 bases between them. CDR3 length equals 13 residues. The germline gives CDR1 SGDLS, CDR2 YYNGEE. DNA for the CDR3: TGTGCCAGCAGCGTAAGCTCTGGAAACACCATATATTTT. Translated: CASSVSSGNTIYF.

The chain is built from TRBV19 and TRBJ2-3, with 8 positions matching TRBD1. The CDR3 runs to 15 residues. V dropped 3 bases and J dropped 2; count of bases not matched to a gene: 4. In germline, CDR1 is LNHDA, CDR2 SQIVND (reference sequence). CDR3 coding DNA: TGTGCCAGTAGTATTAAGGACAGGGCCACAGATACGCAGTATTTT. Translating gives CASSIKDRATDTQYF.

The gene calls are TRBV6-5 and TRBJ2-7; possibly TRBD1 for D (5 bases). The CDR3 length is 15 residues. The V and J ends lost 5 bases and 3 bases respectively, with 17 bases between them. CDR1 MNHEY and CDR2 SVGAGI come from the germline V gene. This CDR3 is CASSPAPGLVYEQYF. For the CDR3, the DNA is TGTGCCAGCAGTCCCGCTCCAGGGCTGGTCTACGAGCAGTACTTC.

The chain has TRBV20-1 and TRBJ2-7; no clear D gene. The CDR3 has 11 amino acids. The V end lost 5 bases, the J end lost 2 bases, and 7 bases lay between the germline ends. CDR1 is DFQATT and CDR2 is SNEGSKA in the germline V gene (reference sequence). The CDR3: CSALGPYEQYF. CDR3 DNA: TGCAGTGCTTTAGGCCCCTACGAGCAGTACTTC.

This chain connects TRBV7-9 to TRBJ2-6; TRBD1 aligns across 7 bases. The CDR3 totals 19 residues. Looked up from germline, CDR1 is SEHNR and CDR2 is FQNEAQ (reference sequence). V gave up 2 bases and J gave up 7 bases; unmatched junction bases: 17. The CDR3 nucleotides read TGTGCCAGCAGCTTAAGGGACAGAGAGGGTAATTTGCGAGCCAACGTCCTGACTTTC. Its protein product is CASSLRDREGNLRANVLTF.

This rearrangement joins TRBV7-3 to TRBJ2-3, with D perhaps matching TRBD2 (5 bases). Germline values: CDR1 SGHTA, CDR2 FQGTGA. CDR3 length: 15 amino acids. V was cut by 0 bases and J by 0 bases, with 7 bases left in between. CDR3 protein: CASSLTGISTDTQYF. In DNA form, the CDR3 reads TGTGCCAGCAGCTTAACCGGGATTAGCACAGATACGCAGTATTTT.

The chain has TRBV2 and TRBJ2-7; D gene unclear. Germline V gene lookup returns CDR1 SNHLY and CDR2 FYNNEI. There are 15 residues in the CDR3. V gave up 2 bases and J gave up 1 base, with 12 bases separating them. For the CDR3, the DNA is TGTGCCAGCAGTGAAAAATGGGCAGCTTCCTACGAGCAGTACTTC. Protein: CASSEKWAASYEQYF.

V is TRBV11-2 and J is TRBJ2-1; D is uncertain. The V gene's germline CDR1 is SGHAT and CDR2 FQNNGV. With 3 bases removed from V and 3 bases from J, the gap between germline ends came to 0 bases. This CDR3 has 11 residues. The CDR3 spells CASSFYNEQFF. The CDR3 region has the DNA TGTGCCAGCAGCTTCTACAATGAGCAGTTCTTC.

This clone was observed a single time. J is TRBJ2-7 and V is TRBV5-5, with a possible D match to TRBD1 (6 bases). Deletions cut 4 bases from V and 3 bases from J, with 11 bases between. The length of the CDR3 is 13 residues. The V gene's germline CDR1 is SGHKS and CDR2 YYEKEE (reference sequence). The CDR3 DNA reads as TGTGCCAGCAGCAAACGGACAGACTACGAGCAGTACTTC. Translating it yields CASSKRTDYEQYF.

The chain recombines TRBV6-5 with TRBJ2-5; TRBD1 aligns across 7 bases. V was pared by 6 bases and J by 2 bases, with 9 bases of the junction left unmatched. CDR1 is MNHEY and CDR2 is SVGAGI in the germline V gene. The CDR3 has 15 residues. The CDR3 region has the DNA TGTGCCAGCAGCCCCACTAGGGACAGACAAGAGACCCAGTACTTC. It is translated as CASSPTRDRQETQYF.

This rearrangement joins TRBV7-2 to TRBJ2-7, with D uncertain. Trimming stripped 5 bases from V and 0 bases from J, with 5 bases between. The CDR3 has 12 residues. CDR1 SGHTA and CDR2 FQGNSA come from the germline V gene. The CDR3 sequence: CASSHSSYEQYF. The CDR3 DNA sequence: TGTGCCAGCAGCCATAGCTCCTACGAGCAGTACTTC.

The rearrangement uses TRBV15 and TRBJ2-2; D tentatively reads TRBD1 or TRBD2 (5 bases each). Trimming shortened V by 11 bases and J by 4 bases, and 14 bases separated the two germline ends. The germline gives CDR1 LNHNV, CDR2 YYDKDF (reference sequence). This CDR3 region has 13 residues. The CDR3 region has the DNA TGTGCCGCCTCAGGGACCGGCACCGGGGAGCTGTTTTTT. Translation: CAASGTGTGELFF.

The chain uses TRBV4-3 and TRBJ2-7; D is unresolved. Germline CDR1 reads LGHNA; CDR2 reads YSLEER. V was cut by 0 bases and J by 0 bases, with 12 bases left in between. The CDR3 runs to 16 residues. CDR3 residues: CASSQERGYSSYEQYF. The CDR3, as DNA: TGCGCCAGCAGCCAAGAGAGAGGTTATAGCTCCTACGAGCAGTACTTC.

The V gene is TRBV4-3, the J gene TRBJ2-2; TRBD1 agrees at 10 bases. CDR3 length equals 17 residues. Germline V gives CDR1 LGHNA, CDR2 YSLEER. The V gene end was trimmed by 2 bases and the J gene end by 6 bases; junction bases not matched to a gene: 9. This CDR3 reads CASSQHAGTGVAGELFF. As DNA, the CDR3 is TGCGCCAGCAGCCAACATGCGGGGACAGGGGTGGCCGGGGAGCTGTTTTTT.

This clone turned up a few times. The rearrangement joins TRBV21-1 to TRBJ2-7; the DNA was not used to check the table's D call, TRBD1. TRBV21-1 is listed as a pseudogene. There are 13 residues in the CDR3. CDR3 sequence reads: CASSKDRSYEQYF. In DNA form, the CDR3 reads TGTGCCAGCAGCAAAGACAGGTCCTACGAGCAGTACTTC.

The J gene is TRBJ2-2, the V gene TRBV13; possibly TRBD1 for D (6 bases). CDR1 and CDR2 from the germline V gene are PRHDT and FYEKMQ (reference sequence). The CDR3 runs to 17 residues. The V and J ends lost 3 bases and 2 bases respectively, with 16 bases between them. This chain's CDR3 is CASSFDRTLINTGELFF. Here the CDR3 DNA reads TGTGCCAGCAGCTTTGACAGGACCCTGATAAACACCGGGGAGCTGTTTTTT. Based on the CDR3 plus reference TRBV13 and TRBJ2-2, the full variable domain is AAGVIQSPRHLIKEKRETATLKCYPIPRHDTVYWYQQGPGQDPQFLISFYEKMQSDKGSIPDRFSAQQFSDYHSELNMSSLELGDSALYFCASSFDRTLINTGELFFGEGSRLTVL.

This clone was detected once. The CDR3 DNA reads as TGTGCCAGCAGGAGCGGGACAGGGGTAAGGGCCATGGGCACTGAAGCTTTCTTT. It codes for CASRSGTGVRAMGTEAFF. The chain uses TRBV28 and TRBJ1-1, with 10 bases identical to TRBD1. Trimming took 6 bases from V and 4 from J; bases not matched to a gene: 17. The CDR3 totals 18 residues. CDR1 MDHEN and CDR2 SYDVKM come from the germline V gene.